The clone carrying this TCR beta chain was seen a few times. The antigen is not known. The sample comes from a study of T-cell memory formation after mild COVID-19. CDR1 is DFQATT and CDR2 is SNEGSKA in the germline V gene (reference sequence). V was pared by 4 bases and J by 5 bases, with 8 bases between. The CDR3 loop spans 11 amino acids. Study results and caveats: The pre-infection memory compartment contained some responding clones, suggesting cross-reactive memory joined.

TCRdb passed the 5' RACE reads through MiXCR, listing each CDR3 protein once. The repertoire holds roughly 150,000 distinct CDR3 sequences, with 13% as singletons. This receptor was taken from a man aged 18-30 years who had mild COVID-19 (a few samples of this study predate the infection). Cell type and time point are not known. Sequencing used PBMCs or a T cell subset sorted from them (not recorded which). The chain recombines TRBV20-1 with TRBJ2-5; D unresolved. The CDR3 DNA is TGCAGTGCTAACCGAGTGGAGACCCAGTACTTC. Encoded protein: CSANRVETQYF.